One and the same sample provided the 10 T cell receptor beta chains below, sequenced in a study of cytomegalovirus exposure and HLA in healthy donors. Primers included in the PCR were 60 Vbeta and 13 Jbeta primers. Method: immunoSEQ multiplex PCR; TCRdb's copy keeps in-frame clones and lacks some. The data show 200,000 to 250,000 clones, with about 81% seen just once and around 8.6% held by the top ten. Sequenced sample: PBMCs. These receptors were collected from a woman between 55 and 75 years old in good health and CMV-seropositive.

The J gene is TRBJ2-1, the V gene TRBV4-2, with TRBD2 as a possible D gene (6 bases). The V end lost 0 bases, the J end lost 4 bases, and 13 bases lay between the germline ends. The CDR3 is 16 residues long. CDR1 LGHNA and CDR2 YNFKEQ come from the germline V gene. CDR3 loop: CASSQDLSSVYNEQFF. The CDR3 DNA reads TGTGCCAGCAGCCAAGATTTGTCTAGCGTTTACAATGAGCAGTTCTTC.

A single count supports this clone. This specimen includes other DNA sequences encoding the same CDR3. The chain has TRBV23-1 and TRBJ1-1; 8 nucleotides line up with TRBD1. TRBV23-1 qualifies as an ORF whose function is uncertain. V dropped 6 bases and J dropped 6; count of bases not matched to a gene: 9. The CDR3 runs 14 residues. The CDR3 DNA reads TGCGCCAGCAGCCCTCCGCTGACAGGGGCTGAAGCTTTCTTT. Amino acids: CASSPPLTGAEAFF.

This clone was found a few times. The chain combines TRBV18 with TRBJ1-3; 7 bases align to TRBD1. CDR1 is KGHSH, CDR2 LQKENI, per germline. With 1 base clipped from V and 4 bases from J, the junction kept 10 bases outside the gene matches. The CDR3 runs 17 residues. The chain's CDR3 is CASSPRGESGQGNTIYF. The CDR3 region has the DNA TGTGCCAGCTCACCACGTGGGGAATCGGGACAGGGAAACACCATATATTTT.

This clone was detected only a few times. This chain uses TRBV12-5 with TRBJ2-5, with 10 bases aligning to TRBD2. CDR3 length: 14 residues. Per the germline V gene, CDR1 is LGHNT and CDR2 is FRNRAP. V was pared by 8 bases and J by 3 bases, with 6 bases of the junction left unmatched. The CDR3 here is CASLLSGREETQYF. The CDR3 DNA sequence: TGTGCTAGTCTCCTCAGCGGGAGGGAAGAGACCCAGTACTTC.

There are a few counts of this clone. One end of the junction fails to match germline, which may point to a read error. The chain carries TRBV29-1 and TRBJ2-7; TRBD1 matches at 7 bases. CDR1 and CDR2 (germline): SQVTM, ANQGSEA. The CDR3 runs 12 residues. CDR3 DNA: TGCAGCGTCGAAGGACAGGAGTACGAGCAGTACTTC. It codes for CSVEGQEYEQYF.

In this sample, this clone turned up a few times. V usage is TRBV29-1 and J usage is TRBJ1-1; 8 bases line up with TRBD1. Germline loops: CDR1 SQVTM, CDR2 ANQGSEA. The J segment lost 1 base and the V segment lost 5 bases, leaving 6 bases of the junction unmatched. The CDR3 covers 14 residues. CDR3 coding DNA: TGCAGCGTTCGGGACAGGATAAGGAACACTGAAGCTTTCTTT. Translation: CSVRDRIRNTEAFF.

This clone was seen just once. This sequence joins TRBV7-9 and TRBJ2-1, with 7 bases that match TRBD2. Germline V gene lookup returns CDR1 SEHNR and CDR2 FQNEAQ (reference sequence). The junction had 3 bases not matched to a gene; V was cut back by 1 base and J by 9 bases. CDR3 length equals 13 residues. The CDR3 sequence: CASSLGGLLEQFF. CDR3 bases: TGTGCCAGCAGCTTAGGGGGACTACTTGAGCAGTTCTTC.

This sequence joins TRBV19 and TRBJ1-2; D is uncertain. Per the germline V gene, CDR1 is LNHDA and CDR2 is SQIVND (reference sequence). The CDR3 extends over 12 amino acids. V was trimmed by 5 bases and J by 4 bases, leaving 8 bases between them. The CDR3 sequence: CASSPPSYGYTF. The CDR3 DNA follows: TGTGCCAGTAGTCCTCCTAGCTATGGCTACACCTTC.

This sequence joins TRBV10-3 and TRBJ1-2, with D tentatively TRBD1 (6 bases). The V and J ends lost 10 bases and 4 bases respectively, with 19 bases between them. In germline, CDR1 is ENHRY, CDR2 SYGVKD. This CDR3 is 14 amino acids long. The CDR3 sequence is CATQLQQGSYGYTF. The DNA for the CDR3 is TGTGCCACTCAGCTGCAACAGGGATCCTATGGCTACACCTTC.

V and J are TRBV18 and TRBJ1-1; 7 nucleotides line up with TRBD1. The CDR3 is 14 residues long. CDR1 KGHSH and CDR2 LQKENI come from the germline V gene. The trim removed 5 bases at V and 1 base at J, leaving 4 bases unmatched. CDR3 sequence: CASSAQGGNTEAFF. The CDR3 DNA is TGTGCCAGCTCAGCCCAGGGGGGGAACACTGAAGCTTTCTTT.